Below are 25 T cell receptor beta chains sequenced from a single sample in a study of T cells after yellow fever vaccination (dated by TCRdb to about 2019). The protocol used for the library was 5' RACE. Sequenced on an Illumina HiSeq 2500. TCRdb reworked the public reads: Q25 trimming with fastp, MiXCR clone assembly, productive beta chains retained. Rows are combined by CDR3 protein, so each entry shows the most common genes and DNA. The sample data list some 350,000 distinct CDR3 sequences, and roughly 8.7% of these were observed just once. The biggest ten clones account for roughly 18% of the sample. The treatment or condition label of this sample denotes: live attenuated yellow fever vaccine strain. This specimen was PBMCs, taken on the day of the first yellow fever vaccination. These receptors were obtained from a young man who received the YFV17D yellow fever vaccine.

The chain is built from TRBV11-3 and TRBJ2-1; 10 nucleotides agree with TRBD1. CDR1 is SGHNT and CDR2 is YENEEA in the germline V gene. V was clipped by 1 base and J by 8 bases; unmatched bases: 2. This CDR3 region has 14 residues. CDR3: CASSLGGTGDEQFF. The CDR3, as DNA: TGTGCCAGCAGCTTAGGGGGGACAGGGGATGAGCAGTTCTTC.

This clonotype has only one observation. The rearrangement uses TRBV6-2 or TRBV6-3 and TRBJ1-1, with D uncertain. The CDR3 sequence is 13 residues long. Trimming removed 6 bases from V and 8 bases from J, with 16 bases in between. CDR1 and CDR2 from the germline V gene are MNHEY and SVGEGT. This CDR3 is CASSRVGALEAFF. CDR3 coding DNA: TGTGCCAGCAGCCGCGTCGGTGCTTTAGAAGCTTTCTTT.

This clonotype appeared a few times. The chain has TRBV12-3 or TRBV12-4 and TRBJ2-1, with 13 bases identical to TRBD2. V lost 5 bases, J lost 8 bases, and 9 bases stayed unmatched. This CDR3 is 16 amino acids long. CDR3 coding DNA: TGTGCCAGCAGTCCCCGGACTAGCGGGGGCCTGGATGAGCAGTTCTTC. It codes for CASSPRTSGGLDEQFF.

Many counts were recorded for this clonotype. CDR3 loop: CASSQDRTREFF. CDR3 coding DNA: TGCGCCAGCAGCCAAGATCGGACTAGAGAGTTCTTC. The genes are TRBV4-1 and TRBJ2-1; TRBD2 matches at 7 bases. The CDR3 covers 12 residues. The junction had 4 bases not matched to a gene; V was cut back by 0 bases and J by 14 bases. CDR1 MGHRA and CDR2 YSYEKL come from the germline V gene.

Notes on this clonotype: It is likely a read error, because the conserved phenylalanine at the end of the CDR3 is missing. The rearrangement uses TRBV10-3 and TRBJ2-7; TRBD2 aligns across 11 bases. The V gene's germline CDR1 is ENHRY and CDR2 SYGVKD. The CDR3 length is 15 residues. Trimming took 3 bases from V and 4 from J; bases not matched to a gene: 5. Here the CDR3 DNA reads TGTGCCATCAGTGATCGACTAGCGGGGATTTACGAGCAGTACGCC. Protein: CAISDRLAGIYEQYA.

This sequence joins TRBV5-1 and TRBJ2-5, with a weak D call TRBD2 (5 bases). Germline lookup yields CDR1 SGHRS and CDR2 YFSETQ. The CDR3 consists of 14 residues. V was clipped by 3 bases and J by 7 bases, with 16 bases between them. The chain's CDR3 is CASSSRTGPRTQYF. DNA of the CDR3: TGCGCCAGCAGCTCCAGGACTGGCCCCCGGACCCAGTACTTC.

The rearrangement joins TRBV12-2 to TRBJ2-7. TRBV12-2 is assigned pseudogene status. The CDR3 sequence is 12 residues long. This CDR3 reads CASRLHSYEQYV. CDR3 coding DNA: TGTGCAAGTCGCTTACACTCCTACGAGCAGTACGTC.

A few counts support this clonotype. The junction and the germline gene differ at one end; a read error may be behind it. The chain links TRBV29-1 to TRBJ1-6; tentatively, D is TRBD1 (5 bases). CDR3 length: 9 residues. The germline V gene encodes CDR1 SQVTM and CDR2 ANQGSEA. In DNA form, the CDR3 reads TGCAGCGTTGTCAGGGACGGAGCCTTT. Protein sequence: CSVVRDGAF.

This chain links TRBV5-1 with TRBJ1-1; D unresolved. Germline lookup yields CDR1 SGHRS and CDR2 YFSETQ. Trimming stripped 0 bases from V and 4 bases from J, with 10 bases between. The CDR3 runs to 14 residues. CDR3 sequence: CASSLDDWGTEAFF. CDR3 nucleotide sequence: TGCGCCAGCAGCTTGGACGATTGGGGCACTGAAGCTTTCTTT.

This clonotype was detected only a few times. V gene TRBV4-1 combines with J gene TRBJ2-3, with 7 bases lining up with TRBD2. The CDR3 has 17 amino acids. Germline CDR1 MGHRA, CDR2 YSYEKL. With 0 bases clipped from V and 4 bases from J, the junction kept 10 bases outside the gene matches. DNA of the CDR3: TGCGCCAGCAGCCAAGATAGATCCAGCGGGGAAGCAGATACGCAGTATTTT. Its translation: CASSQDRSSGEADTQYF.

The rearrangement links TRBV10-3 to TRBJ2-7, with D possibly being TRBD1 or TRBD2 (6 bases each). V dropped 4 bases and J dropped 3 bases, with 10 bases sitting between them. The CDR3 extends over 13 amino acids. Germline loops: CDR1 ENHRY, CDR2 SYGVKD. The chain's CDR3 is CAISVGGHYEQYF. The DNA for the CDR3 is TGTGCCATCAGTGTTGGGGGGCACTACGAGCAGTACTTC.

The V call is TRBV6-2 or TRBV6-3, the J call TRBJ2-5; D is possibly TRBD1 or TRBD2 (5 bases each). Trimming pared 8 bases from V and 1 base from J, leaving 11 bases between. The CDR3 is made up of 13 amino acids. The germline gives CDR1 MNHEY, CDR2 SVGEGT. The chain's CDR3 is CASEGSAQETQYF. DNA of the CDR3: TGTGCCAGCGAGGGGAGCGCCCAAGAGACCCAGTACTTC.

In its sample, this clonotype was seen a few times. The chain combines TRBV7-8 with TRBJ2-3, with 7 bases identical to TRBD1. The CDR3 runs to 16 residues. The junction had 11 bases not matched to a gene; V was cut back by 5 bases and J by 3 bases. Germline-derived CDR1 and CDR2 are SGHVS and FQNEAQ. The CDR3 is CASSRYQGEETDTQYF. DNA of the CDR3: TGTGCCAGCAGCCGTTATCAGGGGGAAGAAACAGATACGCAGTATTTT.

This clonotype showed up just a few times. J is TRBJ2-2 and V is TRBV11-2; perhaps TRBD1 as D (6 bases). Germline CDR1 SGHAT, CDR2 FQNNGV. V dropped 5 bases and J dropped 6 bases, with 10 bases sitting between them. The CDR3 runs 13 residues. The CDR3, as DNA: TGTGCCAGCAGCAGGACAGAAGCCGGGGAGCTGTTTTTT. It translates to CASSRTEAGELFF.

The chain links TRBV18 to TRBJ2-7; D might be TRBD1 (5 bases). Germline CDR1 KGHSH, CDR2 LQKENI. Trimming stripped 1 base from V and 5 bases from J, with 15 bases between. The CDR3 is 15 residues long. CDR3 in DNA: TGTGCCAGCTCACCACGGTCCAGGGCAAGTGACGAGCAGTACGTC. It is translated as CASSPRSRASDEQYV.

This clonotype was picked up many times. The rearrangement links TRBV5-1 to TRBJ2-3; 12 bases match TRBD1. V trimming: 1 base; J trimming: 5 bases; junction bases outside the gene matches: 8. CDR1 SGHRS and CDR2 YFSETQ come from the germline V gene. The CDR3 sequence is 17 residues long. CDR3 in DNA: TGCGCCAGCAGCTTGCGGTGGGGACAGGGGGCCGTAGATACGCAGTATTTT. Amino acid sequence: CASSLRWGQGAVDTQYF.

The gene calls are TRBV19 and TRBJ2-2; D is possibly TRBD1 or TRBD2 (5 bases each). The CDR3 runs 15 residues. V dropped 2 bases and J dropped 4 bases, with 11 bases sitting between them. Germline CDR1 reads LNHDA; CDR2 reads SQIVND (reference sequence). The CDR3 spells CASSIFGASTGELFF. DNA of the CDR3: TGTGCCAGTAGTATATTCGGGGCAAGCACCGGGGAGCTGTTTTTT.

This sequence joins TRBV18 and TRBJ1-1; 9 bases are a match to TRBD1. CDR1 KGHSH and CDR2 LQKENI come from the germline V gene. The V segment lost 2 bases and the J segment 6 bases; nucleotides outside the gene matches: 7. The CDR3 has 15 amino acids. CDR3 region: CASSPTGQGGSEAFF. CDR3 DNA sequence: TGTGCCAGCTCACCAACGGGACAGGGCGGGTCTGAAGCTTTCTTT.

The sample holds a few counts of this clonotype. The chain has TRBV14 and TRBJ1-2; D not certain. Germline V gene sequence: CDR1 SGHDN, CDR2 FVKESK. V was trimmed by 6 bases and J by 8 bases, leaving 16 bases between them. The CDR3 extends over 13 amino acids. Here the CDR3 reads CASRSTGGTGYTF. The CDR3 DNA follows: TGTGCCAGCAGATCGACGGGAGGAACAGGCTACACCTTC.

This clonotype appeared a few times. The CDR3 loop reads CASSWIGGLAGYNEQFF. The CDR3 DNA reads TGTGCCAGCAGCTGGATCGGCGGACTAGCGGGATACAATGAGCAGTTCTTC. J is TRBJ2-1 and V is TRBV5-4, with 12 bases lining up with TRBD2. The V segment lost 3 bases and the J segment 4 bases; nucleotides outside the gene matches: 8. Germline assignment: CDR1 SGHNT and CDR2 YYREEE (reference sequence). This CDR3 spans 17 amino acids.

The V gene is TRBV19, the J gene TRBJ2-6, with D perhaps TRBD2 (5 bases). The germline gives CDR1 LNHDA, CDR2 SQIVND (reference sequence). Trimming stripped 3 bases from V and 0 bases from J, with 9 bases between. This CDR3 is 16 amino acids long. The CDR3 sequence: CASSMGRYSGANVLTF. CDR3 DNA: TGTGCCAGTAGTATGGGGAGATACTCTGGGGCCAACGTCCTGACTTTC. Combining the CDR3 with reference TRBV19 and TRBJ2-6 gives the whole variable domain DGGITQSPKYLFRKEGQNVTLSCEQNLNHDAMYWYRQDPGQGLRLIYYSQIVNDFQKGDIAEGYSVSREKKESFPLTVTSAQKNPTAFYLCASSMGRYSGANVLTFGAGSRLTVL.

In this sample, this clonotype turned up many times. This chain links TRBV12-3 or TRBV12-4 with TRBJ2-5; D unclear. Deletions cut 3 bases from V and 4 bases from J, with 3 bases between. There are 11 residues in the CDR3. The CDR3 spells CASSFIETQYF. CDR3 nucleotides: TGTGCCAGCAGTTTTATAGAGACCCAGTACTTC.

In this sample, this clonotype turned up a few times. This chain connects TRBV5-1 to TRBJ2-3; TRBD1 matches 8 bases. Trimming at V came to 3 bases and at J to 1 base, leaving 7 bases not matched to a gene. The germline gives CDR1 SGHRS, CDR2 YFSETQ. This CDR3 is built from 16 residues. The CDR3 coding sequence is TGCGCCAGCAGCTCGACCGGACAGGGCCGCACAGATACGCAGTATTTT. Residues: CASSSTGQGRTDTQYF.

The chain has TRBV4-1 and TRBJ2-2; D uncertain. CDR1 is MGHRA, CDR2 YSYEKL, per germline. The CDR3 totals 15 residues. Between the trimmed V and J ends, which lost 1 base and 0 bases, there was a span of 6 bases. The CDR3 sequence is CASSQGVANTGELFF. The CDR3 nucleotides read TGCGCCAGCAGCCAAGGAGTGGCGAACACCGGGGAGCTGTTTTTT.

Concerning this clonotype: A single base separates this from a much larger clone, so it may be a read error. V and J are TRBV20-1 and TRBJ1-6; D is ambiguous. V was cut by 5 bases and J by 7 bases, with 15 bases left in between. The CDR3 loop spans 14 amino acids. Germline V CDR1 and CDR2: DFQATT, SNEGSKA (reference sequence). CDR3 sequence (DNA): TGCAGTGCTCGCCACCACCGTACGAATTCACCCCTCCACTTT. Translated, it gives CSARHHRTNSPLHF.